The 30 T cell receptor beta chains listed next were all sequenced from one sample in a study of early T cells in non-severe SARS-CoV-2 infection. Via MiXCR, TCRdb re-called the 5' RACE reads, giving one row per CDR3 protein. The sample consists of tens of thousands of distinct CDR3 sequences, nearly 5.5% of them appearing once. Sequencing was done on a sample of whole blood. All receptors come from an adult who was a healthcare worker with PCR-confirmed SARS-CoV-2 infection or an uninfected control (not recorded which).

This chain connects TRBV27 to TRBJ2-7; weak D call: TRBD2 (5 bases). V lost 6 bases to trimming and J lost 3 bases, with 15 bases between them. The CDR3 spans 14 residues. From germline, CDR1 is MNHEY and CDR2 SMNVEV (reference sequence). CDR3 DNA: TGTGCCAGCAGCCTAAGGGCGGGCCTCTACGAGCAGTACGTC. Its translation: CASSLRAGLYEQYV.

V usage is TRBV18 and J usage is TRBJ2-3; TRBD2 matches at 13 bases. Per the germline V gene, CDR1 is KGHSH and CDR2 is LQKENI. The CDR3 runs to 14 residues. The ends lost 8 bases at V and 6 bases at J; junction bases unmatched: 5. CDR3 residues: CASRGLAGADTQYF. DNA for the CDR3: TGTGCCAGCCGTGGACTAGCGGGAGCTGATACGCAGTATTTT.

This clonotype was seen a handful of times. The CDR3 bases are TGTGCCAGCAGCTTAAAGTCAGGAAACACTGAAGCTTTCTTT. Its translation: CASSLKSGNTEAFF. The chain has TRBV7-2 and TRBJ1-1; D not resolved. This CDR3 is built from 14 residues. Germline V gene data show CDR1 as SGHTA and CDR2 as FQGNSA. Trimming left V 2 bases short and J 2 bases short, with 9 bases between.

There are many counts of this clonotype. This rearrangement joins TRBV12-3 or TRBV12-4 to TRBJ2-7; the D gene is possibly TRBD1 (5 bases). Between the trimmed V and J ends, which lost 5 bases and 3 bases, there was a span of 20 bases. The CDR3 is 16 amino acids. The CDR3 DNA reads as TGTGCCAGCAGTCCGAACTTTTACAGGTCGAGCTACGAGCAGTACGTC. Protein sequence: CASSPNFYRSSYEQYV.

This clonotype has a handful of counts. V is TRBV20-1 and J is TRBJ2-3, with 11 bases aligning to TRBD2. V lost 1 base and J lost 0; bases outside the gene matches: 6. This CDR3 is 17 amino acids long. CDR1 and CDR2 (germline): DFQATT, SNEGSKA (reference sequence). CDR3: CSARAPGTSGSTDTQYF. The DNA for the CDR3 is TGCAGTGCTAGAGCACCTGGGACTAGCGGAAGCACAGATACGCAGTATTTT.

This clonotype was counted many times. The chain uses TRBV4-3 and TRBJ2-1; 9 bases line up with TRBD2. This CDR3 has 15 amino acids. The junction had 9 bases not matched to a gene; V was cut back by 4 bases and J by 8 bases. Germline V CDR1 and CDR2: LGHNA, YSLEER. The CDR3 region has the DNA TGCGCCAGCAGCCTAACGGGACTAGCTGAAGATGAGCAGTTCTTC. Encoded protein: CASSLTGLAEDEQFF.

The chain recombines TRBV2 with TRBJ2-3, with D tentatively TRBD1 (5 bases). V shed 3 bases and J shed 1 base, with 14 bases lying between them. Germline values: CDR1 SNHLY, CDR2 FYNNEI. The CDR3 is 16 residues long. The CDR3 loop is CASSDSGAGGTDTQYF. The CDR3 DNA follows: TGTGCCAGCAGTGATTCTGGGGCAGGTGGCACAGATACGCAGTATTTT.

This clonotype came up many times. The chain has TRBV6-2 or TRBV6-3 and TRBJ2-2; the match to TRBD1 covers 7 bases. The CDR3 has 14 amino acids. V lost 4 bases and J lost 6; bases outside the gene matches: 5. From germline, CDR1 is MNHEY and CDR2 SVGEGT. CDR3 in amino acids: CASSSGQRPGELFF. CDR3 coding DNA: TGTGCCAGCAGTTCGGGACAGAGGCCCGGGGAGCTGTTTTTT.

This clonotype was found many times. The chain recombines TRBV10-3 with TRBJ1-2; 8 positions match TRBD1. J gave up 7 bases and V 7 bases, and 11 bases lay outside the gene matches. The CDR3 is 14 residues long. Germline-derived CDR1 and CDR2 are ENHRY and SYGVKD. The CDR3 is CAIIGDRTFGGYTF. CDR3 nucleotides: TGTGCCATCATAGGGGACAGGACTTTTGGTGGCTACACCTTC.

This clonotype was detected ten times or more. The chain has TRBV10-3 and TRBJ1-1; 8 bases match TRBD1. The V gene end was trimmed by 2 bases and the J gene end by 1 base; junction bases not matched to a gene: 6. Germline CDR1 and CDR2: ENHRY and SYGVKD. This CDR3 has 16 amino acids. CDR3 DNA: TGTGCCATCAGTGAGGGAATAGGGACAGGGAACACTGAAGCTTTCTTT. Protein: CAISEGIGTGNTEAFF.

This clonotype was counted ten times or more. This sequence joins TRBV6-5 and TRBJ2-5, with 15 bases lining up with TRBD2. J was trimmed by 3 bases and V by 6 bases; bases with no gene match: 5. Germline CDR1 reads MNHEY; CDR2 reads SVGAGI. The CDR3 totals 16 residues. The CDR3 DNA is TGTGCCAGCAGGGGACTAGCGGGAGGACCTGAAGAGACCCAGTACTTC. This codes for CASRGLAGGPEETQYF.

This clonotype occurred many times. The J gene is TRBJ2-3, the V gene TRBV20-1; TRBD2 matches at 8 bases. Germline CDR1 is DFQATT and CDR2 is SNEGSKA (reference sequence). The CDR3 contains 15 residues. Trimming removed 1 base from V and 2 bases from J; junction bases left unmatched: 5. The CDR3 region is CSARGVAGHTDTQYF. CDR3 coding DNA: TGCAGTGCTAGAGGAGTAGCGGGGCACACAGATACGCAGTATTTT.

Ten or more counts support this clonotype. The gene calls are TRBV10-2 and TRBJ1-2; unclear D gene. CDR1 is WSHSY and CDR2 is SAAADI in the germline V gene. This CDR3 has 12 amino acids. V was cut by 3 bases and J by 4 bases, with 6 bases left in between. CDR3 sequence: CASSDRVYGYTF. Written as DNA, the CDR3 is TGCGCCAGCAGTGATCGGGTCTATGGCTACACCTTC.

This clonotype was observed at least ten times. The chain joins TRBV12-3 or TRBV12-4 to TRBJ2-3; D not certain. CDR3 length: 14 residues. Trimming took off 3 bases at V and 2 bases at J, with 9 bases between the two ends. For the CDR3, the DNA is TGTGCCAGCAGTTTCGCGGAGTTCACAGATACGCAGTATTTT. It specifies CASSFAEFTDTQYF.

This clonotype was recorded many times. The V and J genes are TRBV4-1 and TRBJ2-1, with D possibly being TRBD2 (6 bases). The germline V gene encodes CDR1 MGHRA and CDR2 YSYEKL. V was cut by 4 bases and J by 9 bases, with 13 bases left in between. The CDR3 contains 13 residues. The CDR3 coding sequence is TGCGCCAGCAGCCGGGTACTAGCAAGTGAGCAGTTCTTC. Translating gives CASSRVLASEQFF.

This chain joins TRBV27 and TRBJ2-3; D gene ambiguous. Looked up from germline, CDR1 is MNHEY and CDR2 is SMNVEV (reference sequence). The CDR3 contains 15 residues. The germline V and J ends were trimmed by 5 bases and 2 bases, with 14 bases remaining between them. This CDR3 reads CASSRSHLFTDTQYF. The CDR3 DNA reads TGTGCCAGCAGTCGGTCCCATCTATTCACAGATACGCAGTATTTT.

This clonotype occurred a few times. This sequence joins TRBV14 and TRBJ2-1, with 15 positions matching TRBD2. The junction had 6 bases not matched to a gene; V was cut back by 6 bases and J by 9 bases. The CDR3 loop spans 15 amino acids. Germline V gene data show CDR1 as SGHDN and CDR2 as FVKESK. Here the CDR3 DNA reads TGTGCCAGCAGTAAGATGGGACTAGCGGGAGGTGAGCAGTTCTTC. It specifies CASSKMGLAGGEQFF.

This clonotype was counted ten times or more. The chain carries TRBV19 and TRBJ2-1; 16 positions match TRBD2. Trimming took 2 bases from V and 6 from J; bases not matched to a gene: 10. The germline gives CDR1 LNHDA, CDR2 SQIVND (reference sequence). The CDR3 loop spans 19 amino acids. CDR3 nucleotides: TGTGCCAGTAGTATACAACCGGGACTAGCGGGAGGGTTCTCCAATGAGCAGTTCTTC. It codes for CASSIQPGLAGGFSNEQFF.

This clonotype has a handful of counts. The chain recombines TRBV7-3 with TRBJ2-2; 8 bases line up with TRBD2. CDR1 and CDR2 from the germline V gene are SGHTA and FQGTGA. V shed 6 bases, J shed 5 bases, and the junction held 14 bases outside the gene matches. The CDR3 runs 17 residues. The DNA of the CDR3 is TGTGCCAGCAGTCCAGTAGGGGGGACTAGACCTACCGGGGAGCTGTTTTTT. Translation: CASSPVGGTRPTGELFF.

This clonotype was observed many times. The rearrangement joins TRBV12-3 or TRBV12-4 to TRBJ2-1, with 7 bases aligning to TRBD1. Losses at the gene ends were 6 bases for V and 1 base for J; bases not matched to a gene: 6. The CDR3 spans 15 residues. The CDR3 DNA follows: TGTGCCAGCAGCCCGGGACAGCTTTCCTACAATGAGCAGTTCTTC. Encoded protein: CASSPGQLSYNEQFF.

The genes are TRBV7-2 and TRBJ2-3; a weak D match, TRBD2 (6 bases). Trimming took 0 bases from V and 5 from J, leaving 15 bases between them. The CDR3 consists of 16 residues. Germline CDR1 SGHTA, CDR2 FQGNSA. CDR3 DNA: TGTGCCAGCAGCTTAGCCCCTGGACGGAGGGGAGATACGCAGTATTTT. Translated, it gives CASSLAPGRRGDTQYF.

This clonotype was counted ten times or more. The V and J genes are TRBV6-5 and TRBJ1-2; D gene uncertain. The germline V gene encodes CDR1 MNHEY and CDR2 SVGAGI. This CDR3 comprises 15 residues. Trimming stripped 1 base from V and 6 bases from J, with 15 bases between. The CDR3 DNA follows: TGTGCCAGCAGTTACTTAGCCGCCACTGGGCATGGCTACACCTTC. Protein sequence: CASSYLAATGHGYTF.

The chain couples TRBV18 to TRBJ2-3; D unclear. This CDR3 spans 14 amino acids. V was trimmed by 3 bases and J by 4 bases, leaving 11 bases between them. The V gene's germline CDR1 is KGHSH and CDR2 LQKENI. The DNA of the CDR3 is TGTGCCAGCTCACCCCAAACAAACGCAGATACGCAGTATTTT. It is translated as CASSPQTNADTQYF.

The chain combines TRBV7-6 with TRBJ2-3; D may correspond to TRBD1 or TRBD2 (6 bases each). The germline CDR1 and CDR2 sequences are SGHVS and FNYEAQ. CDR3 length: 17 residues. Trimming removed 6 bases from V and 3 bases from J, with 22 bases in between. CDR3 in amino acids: CASSSIQRGAETDTQYF. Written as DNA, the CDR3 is TGTGCCAGCAGTTCCATACAGAGGGGGGCGGAGACAGATACGCAGTATTTT.

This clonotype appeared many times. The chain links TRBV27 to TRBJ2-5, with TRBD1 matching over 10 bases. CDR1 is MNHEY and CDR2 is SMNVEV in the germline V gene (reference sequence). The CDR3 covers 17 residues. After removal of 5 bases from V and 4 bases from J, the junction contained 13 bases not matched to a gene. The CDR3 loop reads CASSRGTGVRGRETQYF. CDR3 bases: TGTGCCAGCAGTCGCGGGACAGGGGTACGGGGACGAGAGACCCAGTACTTC.

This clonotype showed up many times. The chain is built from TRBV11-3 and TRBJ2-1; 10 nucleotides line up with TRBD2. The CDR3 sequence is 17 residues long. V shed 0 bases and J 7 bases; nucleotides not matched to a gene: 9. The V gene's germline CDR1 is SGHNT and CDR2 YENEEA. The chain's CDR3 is CASSLDMQAGGVNEQFF. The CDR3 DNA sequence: TGTGCCAGCAGCTTAGATATGCAAGCGGGAGGGGTAAATGAGCAGTTCTTC.

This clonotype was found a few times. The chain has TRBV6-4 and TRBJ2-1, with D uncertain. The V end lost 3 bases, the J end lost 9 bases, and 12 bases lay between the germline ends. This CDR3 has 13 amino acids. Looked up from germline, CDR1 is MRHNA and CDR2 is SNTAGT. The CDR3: CASSERETGEQFF. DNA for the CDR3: TGTGCCAGCAGTGAAAGAGAAACGGGTGAGCAGTTCTTC.

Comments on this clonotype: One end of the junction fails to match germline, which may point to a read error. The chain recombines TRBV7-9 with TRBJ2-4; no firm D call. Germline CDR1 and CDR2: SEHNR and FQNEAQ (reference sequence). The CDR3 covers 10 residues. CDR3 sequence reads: CASSGDIQYF. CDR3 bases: TGTGCCAGCAGCGGAGACATCCAGTACTTC. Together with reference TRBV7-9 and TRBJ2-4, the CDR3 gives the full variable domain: DTGVSQNPRHKITKRGQNVTFRCDPISEHNRLYWYRQTLGQGPEFLTYFQNEAQLEKSRLLSDRFSAERPKGSFSTLEIQRTEQGDSAMYLCASSGDIQYFGAGTRLSVL.

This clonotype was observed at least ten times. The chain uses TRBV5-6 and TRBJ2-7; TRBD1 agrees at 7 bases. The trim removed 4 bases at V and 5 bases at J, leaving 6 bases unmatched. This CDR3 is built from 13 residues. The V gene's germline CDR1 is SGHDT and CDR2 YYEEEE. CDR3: CASSKTGVNEQYF. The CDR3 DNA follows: TGTGCCAGCAGCAAAACAGGGGTCAACGAGCAGTACTTC.

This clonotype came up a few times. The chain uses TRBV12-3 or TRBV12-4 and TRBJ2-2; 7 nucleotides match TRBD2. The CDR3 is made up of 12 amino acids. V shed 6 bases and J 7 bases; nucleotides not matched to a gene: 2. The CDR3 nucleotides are TGTGCCAGCAGCCTAGCGGTCGGGGAGCTGTTTTTT. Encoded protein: CASSLAVGELFF.